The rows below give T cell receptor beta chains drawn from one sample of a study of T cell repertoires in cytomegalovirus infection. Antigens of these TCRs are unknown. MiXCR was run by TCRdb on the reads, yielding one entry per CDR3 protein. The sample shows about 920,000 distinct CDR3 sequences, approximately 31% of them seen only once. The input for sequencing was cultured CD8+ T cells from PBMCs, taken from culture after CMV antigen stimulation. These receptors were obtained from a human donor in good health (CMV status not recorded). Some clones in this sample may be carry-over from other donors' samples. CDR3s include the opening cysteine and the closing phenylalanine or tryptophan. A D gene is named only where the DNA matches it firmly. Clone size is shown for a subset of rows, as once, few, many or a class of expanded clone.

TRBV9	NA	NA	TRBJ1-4	TGTGCCAGCAGCGTAGAAGGAAGATCCCGGGAAAAACTGTTTTTT	CASSVEGRSREKLFF
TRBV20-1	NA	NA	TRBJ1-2	TGCAGTGCTGAACCCTATTCTCCTAACTATGGCTACACCTTC	CSAEPYSPNYGYTF
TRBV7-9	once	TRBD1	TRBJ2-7	TGTGCCAACAGCCTCCCTTCGACAGGGCCTGCCTACGAGCAGTACTTC	CANSLPSTGPAYEQYF
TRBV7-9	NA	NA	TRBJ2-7	TGTGCCAGCTGGCCGGGGGCGGGGGAGCAGTACTTC	CASWPGAGEQYF
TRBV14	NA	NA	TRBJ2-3	TGTGCCAGCAGCCAAGCTGGCGTCTTGGATACGCAGTATTTT	CASSQAGVLDTQYF
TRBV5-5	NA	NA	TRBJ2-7	TGTGCCTCCAGGGCGTCCTACGAGCAGTACTTC	CASRASYEQYF
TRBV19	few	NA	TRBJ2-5	TGTGCCAGTAGTATAGATTGGGCACAGGAGGGCTTGGAGACCCAGTACTTC	CASSIDWAQEGLETQYF
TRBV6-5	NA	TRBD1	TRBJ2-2	TGTGCCAGCAGTTACACCTCCGGGACAGGGACGAACACCGGGGAGCTGTTTTTT	CASSYTSGTGTNTGELFF
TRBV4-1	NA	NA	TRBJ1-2	TGCGCCAGCAGCCAAGAGGGGGCCTTGTATTATGGCTACACCTTC	CASSQEGALYYGYTF
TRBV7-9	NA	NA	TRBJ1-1	TGTGCCAGCACCCTGGGGAGAGCTTTCTTT	CASTLGRAFF
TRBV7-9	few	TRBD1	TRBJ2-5	TGTGCCAGCAGCTCACACAGGGGGCGCAGGCAAGAGACCCAGTACTTC	CASSSHRGRRQETQYF
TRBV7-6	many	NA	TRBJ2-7	TGTGCCAGCAGCTTGGGCCTACCTAGCGAGCAGTACTTC	CASSLGLPSEQYF
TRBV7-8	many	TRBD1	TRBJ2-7	TGTGCCAGCAGCTCGAGAGGACAGGATTCCTACGAGCAGTACTTC	CASSSRGQDSYEQYF
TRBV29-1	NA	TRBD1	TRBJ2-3	TGCAGCGTGAGACAGGGTCTAAGAGATACGCAGTATTTT	CSVRQGLRDTQYF
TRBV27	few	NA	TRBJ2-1	TGTGCCAGCAGTTTATACAGCGAGCAGTTCTTC	CASSLYSEQFF
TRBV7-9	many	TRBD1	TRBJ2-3	TGTGCCAGCAGCATGGGACAGTGGGACACAGATACGCAGTATTTT	CASSMGQWDTDTQYF
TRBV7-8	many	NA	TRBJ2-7	TGTGCCAGCAGCTTAAATCCTACCTACGAGCAGTACTTC	CASSLNPTYEQYF
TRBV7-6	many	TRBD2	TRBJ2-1	TGTGCCAGCAGCCTCAGGGAGGGCAATGAGCAGTTCTTC	CASSLREGNEQFF
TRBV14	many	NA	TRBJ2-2	TGTGCCAGCAGCCAAGTGCGGGGGCCCGGGGAGCTGTTTTTT	CASSQVRGPGELFF
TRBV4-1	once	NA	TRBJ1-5	TGCGCCAGCAGCCAAAGCCAGGGGAGCAATCAGCCCCAGCATTTT	CASSQSQGSNQPQHF
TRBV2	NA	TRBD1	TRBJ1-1	TGTGCCACCCTGACAGGGGAAAACGCCGTGAACACTGAAGCTTTCTTT	CATLTGENAVNTEAFF
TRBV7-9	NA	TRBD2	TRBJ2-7	TGTGCCAGCAGCTCGAGCGGGGCCTACGAGCAGTACTTC	CASSSSGAYEQYF
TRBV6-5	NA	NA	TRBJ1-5	TGTGCCAGCAGTTTGCATGGGGGGCCCCAGCATTTT	CASSLHGGPQHF
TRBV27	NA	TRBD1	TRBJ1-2	TGTGCCAGCAGTTTCCTCGGACAGGGCACTAACTATGGCTACACCTTC	CASSFLGQGTNYGYTF
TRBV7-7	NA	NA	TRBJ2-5	TGTGCTAGCAGCGTTACCGGGTTGGAAGAGACCCAGTACTTC	CASSVTGLEETQYF
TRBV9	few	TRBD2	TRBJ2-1	TGTGCCAGCAGCGTTAGCGGGGGGGCGAGCTCCTACAATGAGCAGTTCTTC	CASSVSGGASSYNEQFF
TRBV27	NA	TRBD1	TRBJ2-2	TGTGCCAGCAGTTTATCGATTTTCCGACAGGGGAACACCGGGGAGCTGTTTTTT	CASSLSIFRQGNTGELFF
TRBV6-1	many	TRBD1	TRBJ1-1	TGTGCCAGCATTACAGGGGCTGAAGCTTTCTTT	CASITGAEAFF
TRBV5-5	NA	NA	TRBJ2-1	TGTGCCAGCAGCTTGGAGCACGCCTGGTACAATGAGCAGTTCTTC	CASSLEHAWYNEQFF
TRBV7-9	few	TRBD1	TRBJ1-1	TGTGCCAGCAGCTCCGGAGGGACAGGGGGAGCTTTCTTT	CASSSGGTGGAFF
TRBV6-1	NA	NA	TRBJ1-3	TGTGCCAGCAGTATTGGGACTGATTCTGGAAACACCATATATTTT	CASSIGTDSGNTIYF
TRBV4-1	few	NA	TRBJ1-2	TGCGCCAGCAGCCAAACTCACTCAGCCCCGGGGAGCTACACCTTC	CASSQTHSAPGSYTF
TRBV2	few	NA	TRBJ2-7	TGTGCCTCCACCGGGGCCCTCTACGAGCAGTACTTC	CASTGALYEQYF
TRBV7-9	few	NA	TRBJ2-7	TGTGCCAGCAGTCACCGGGACAACTCCTACGAGCAGTACTTC	CASSHRDNSYEQYF
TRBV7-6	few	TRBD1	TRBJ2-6	TGTGCCAGCAGCTTGTCAGGGGGCGCTGGGGCCAACGTCCTGACTTTC	CASSLSGGAGANVLTF
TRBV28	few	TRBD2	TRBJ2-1	TGTGCCAGCAGCGCTCCTGCTAGCGGGGGGGCAAACAATGAGCAGTTCTTC	CASSAPASGGANNEQFF
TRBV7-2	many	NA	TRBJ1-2	TGTGCCAGCAGCGCCCCCAGTGGCTATGGCTACACCTTC	CASSAPSGYGYTF
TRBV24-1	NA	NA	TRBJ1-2	TGTGCCACCAGTGACGTGGGTCGCGACTATGGCTGCACCTTC	CATSDVGRDYGCTF
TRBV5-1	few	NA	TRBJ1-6	TGCGCCAGCAGCGGGGGTTTCGATTCACCCCTCCACTTT	CASSGGFDSPLHF
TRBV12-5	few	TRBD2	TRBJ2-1	TGTGCTAGTGGTGGAAGGACTTCCGGGACTAGCCGGTACAATGAGCAGTTCTTC	CASGGRTSGTSRYNEQFF
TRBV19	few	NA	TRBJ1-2	TGTGCCAGTAGTAGCCTTTCACAGGGATGGGCCCACTATGGCTACACCTTC	CASSSLSQGWAHYGYTF
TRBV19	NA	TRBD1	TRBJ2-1	TGTGCCAGTACCCCCGCCGGACAGGGGACCTACAATGAGCAGTTCTTC	CASTPAGQGTYNEQFF